This T cell receptor beta chain was profiled in a study of T-cell memory formation after mild COVID-19. The CDR3 runs to 18 residues. V was clipped by 5 bases and J by 4 bases, with 23 bases between them. The germline V gene encodes CDR1 MGHRA and CDR2 YSYEKL. This clonotype was recorded at least ten times. The target antigen is unknown. TCRdb ran MiXCR on the 5' RACE reads and lists one entry per CDR3 protein. The sample has about 57,000 distinct CDR3 sequences; 9% to 15% are singletons. Findings and caveats of the study: Several responding clones turned up in pre-infection memory, indicating that cross-reactive memory may have taken part. Contracting clones from day 15 to 85 showed balanced CD4/CD8; later expanders favored CD4+.

V and J are TRBV4-1 and TRBJ2-2; D may be TRBD2 (6 bases). Sequencing was done on a sample of PBMCs or a T cell subset sorted from them (not recorded which). This TCR was sampled from a man aged 18 to 30 who had mild COVID-19 (a few samples of this study predate the infection). Cell type and time point are not known. The DNA of the CDR3 is TGCGCCAGCAGCATCTTACAAGGGCGGGGACGGAGCACCGGGGAGCTGTTTTTT. This sequence encodes CASSILQGRGRSTGELFF.